The 10 T cell receptor beta chains in this list originate from one sample, sequenced in a study of blood T cell repertoires in COVID-19. The protocol was immunoSEQ multiplex PCR, while the TCRdb copy is restricted to in-frame clones and leaves out a portion. The sample holds roughly 300,000 clones, roughly nine tenths seen once. Material: peripheral blood. These receptor sequences come from a young man who had recovered from COVID-19.

This clone was observed a few times. This rearrangement joins TRBV18 to TRBJ1-2; TRBD1 might be the D (6 bases). Trimming shortened V by 2 bases and J by 7 bases, and 11 bases separated the two germline ends. Germline V gives CDR1 KGHSH, CDR2 LQKENI. The CDR3 is 13 amino acids. This CDR3 reads CASSPGGGGGYTF. The CDR3 coding sequence is TGTGCCAGCTCACCAGGGGGCGGCGGTGGCTACACCTTC. Full variable domain (remainder filled in from reference TRBV18 and TRBJ1-2): NAGVMQNPRHLVRRRGQEARLRCSPMKGHSHVYWYRQLPEEGLKFMVYLQKENIIDESGMPKERFSAEFPKEGPSILRIQQVVRGDSAAYFCASSPGGGGGYTFGSGTRLTVV.

The V and J genes are TRBV23-1 and TRBJ1-2; D remains unclear. TRBV23-1 is given ORF status, its function remaining uncertain. Deletions cut 7 bases from V and 0 bases from J, with 15 bases between. The CDR3 consists of 15 residues. DNA of the CDR3: TGCGCCAGCATCGTTTGGGCGATCTCTAACTATGGCTACACCTTC. Its protein product is CASIVWAISNYGYTF.

The chain recombines TRBV6-6 with TRBJ2-7, with 8 bases fitting TRBD1. The CDR3 is 14 residues long. The V segment lost 5 bases and the J segment 2 bases; nucleotides outside the gene matches: 5. Germline V gene sequence: CDR1 MNHNY, CDR2 SVGAGI (reference sequence). CDR3 residues: CASSLQGEAYEQYF. The CDR3 bases are TGTGCCAGCAGTCTACAGGGGGAGGCCTACGAGCAGTACTTC.

The chain joins TRBV12-3 or TRBV12-4 to TRBJ2-5, with D perhaps TRBD2 (6 bases). The V gene lost 4 bases and the J gene lost 2 bases, with 8 bases spanning the gap. The CDR3 spans 13 residues. The CDR3, as DNA: TGTGCCAGCAGTTCGCGGGGACAAGAGACCCAGTACTTC. This encodes CASSSRGQETQYF.

V gene TRBV12-3 or TRBV12-4 combines with J gene TRBJ2-7, with 11 nucleotides matching TRBD2. The length of the CDR3 is 12 residues. Unmatched junction bases numbered 4, after V lost 3 bases and J lost 12 bases. The CDR3 DNA follows: TGTGCCAGCAGTTTCCTAGCGGGAGGCCCGTACTTC. It codes for CASSFLAGGPYF.

V is TRBV20-1 and J is TRBJ1-1; D not resolved. The germline V gene encodes CDR1 DFQATT and CDR2 SNEGSKA (reference sequence). Trimming took 6 bases from V and 2 from J, leaving 7 bases between them. CDR3 length: 11 residues. As DNA, the CDR3 is TGCAGTGCGAAGAGTAACACTGAAGCTTTCTTT. Protein sequence: CSAKSNTEAFF.

The chain carries TRBV3-1 (or the pseudogene TRBV3-2) and TRBJ2-5; TRBD1 might be the D (5 bases). Trimming left V 5 bases short and J 5 bases short, with 12 bases between. The germline V gene has CDR1 LGHDT and CDR2 YNNKEL (reference sequence). This CDR3 region has 13 residues. The CDR3 spells CASSLQVGETQYF. CDR3 bases: TGTGCCAGCAGCTTACAGGTGGGGGAGACCCAGTACTTC.

The chain links TRBV7-9 to TRBJ2-1, with TRBD1 matching over 9 bases. Germline V gives CDR1 SEHNR, CDR2 FQNEAQ (reference sequence). The CDR3 loop spans 16 amino acids. The ends lost 5 bases at V and 4 bases at J; junction bases unmatched: 9. In DNA, the CDR3 is TGTGCCAGCAGCCCGCCGACGGGGACAGGGTACAATGAGCAGTTCTTC. Amino acids: CASSPPTGTGYNEQFF.

The CDR3 loop reads CANLDRSGLFF. CDR3 coding DNA: TGCGCCAATCTTGACCGGTCAGGACTGTTTTTT. This chain links TRBV10-1 with TRBJ1-4; D unresolved. The CDR3 has 11 residues. The germline V gene encodes CDR1 WNHNN and CDR2 SYGVQD (reference sequence). V shed 10 bases and J shed 13 bases, with 16 bases lying between them.

The chain joins TRBV7-3 to TRBJ1-1, with TRBD1 matching 8 bases. Trimming cost V 5 bases and J 5 bases; bases outside gene matches: 4. The CDR3 is 13 amino acids. From germline, CDR1 is SGHTA and CDR2 FQGTGA. DNA of the CDR3: TGTGCCAGCAGCGTACAGGGGGGAACTGAAGCTTTCTTT. It encodes CASSVQGGTEAFF.